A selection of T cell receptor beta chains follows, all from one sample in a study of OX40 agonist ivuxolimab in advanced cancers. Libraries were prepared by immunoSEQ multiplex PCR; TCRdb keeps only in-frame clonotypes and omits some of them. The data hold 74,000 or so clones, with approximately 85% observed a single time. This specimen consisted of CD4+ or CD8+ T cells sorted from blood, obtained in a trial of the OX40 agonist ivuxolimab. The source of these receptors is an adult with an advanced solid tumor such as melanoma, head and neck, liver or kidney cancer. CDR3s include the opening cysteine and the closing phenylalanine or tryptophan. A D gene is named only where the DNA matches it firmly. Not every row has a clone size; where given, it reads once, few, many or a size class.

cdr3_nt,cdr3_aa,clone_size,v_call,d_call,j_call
TGCAGCGTCGCACATAGGACAGGAATGAACACTGAAGCTTTCTTT,CSVAHRTGMNTEAFF,NA,TRBV29-1,TRBD1,TRBJ1-1
TGTGCCAGCAGCGGCAGGGGCACAGATACGCAGTATTTT,CASSGRGTDTQYF,NA,TRBV2,NA,TRBJ2-3
TGTGCCAGCAGCGCGGGACAGGGGCAAGGCTACACCTTC,CASSAGQGQGYTF,NA,TRBV7-3,TRBD1,TRBJ1-2
TGTGCCAGCAGCTTCCCCGGGAGGGCCTACGAGCAGTACTTC,CASSFPGRAYEQYF,NA,TRBV7-8,TRBD2,TRBJ2-7
TGCGCCAGCAGCCAATTAGTAGGGCCGCACAATGAGCAGTTCTTC,CASSQLVGPHNEQFF,NA,TRBV4-3,NA,TRBJ2-1
TGTGCCAGCACCCTTACCCCGACCCCAGTAAACAATGAGCAGTTCTTC,CASTLTPTPVNNEQFF,NA,TRBV5-6,NA,TRBJ2-1
TGTGCCAGCTCACCACCTTATGATCAGACCCAGTACTTC,CASSPPYDQTQYF,NA,TRBV18,NA,TRBJ2-5
TGTGCCAGTAGTATAGGAGAGGCGGCTGGGGGTGACACCATATATTTT,CASSIGEAAGGDTIYF,NA,TRBV19,NA,TRBJ1-3
TGTGCCAGCAGCGTAGCTCCGGGGGACGAAAAACTGTTTTTT,CASSVAPGDEKLFF,NA,TRBV9,NA,TRBJ1-4
TGTGCCAGCAGTGATAGGCAGGGAACGAAACAGCCCCAGCATTTT,CASSDRQGTKQPQHF,NA,TRBV2,NA,TRBJ1-5
TGCGCCAGCAGCTTATCGCTCCGCCAAGAGACCCAGTACTTC,CASSLSLRQETQYF,NA,TRBV5-1,NA,TRBJ2-5
TGTGCCAGCAGCCGGGATAAGGGGGGGACGGGCTACGAGCAGTACTTC,CASSRDKGGTGYEQYF,NA,TRBV4-2,NA,TRBJ2-7
TGTGCCAGCAGCTTGCCCGGCCCTTACGAGCAGTACTTC,CASSLPGPYEQYF,NA,TRBV5-4,NA,TRBJ2-7
TGTGCCAGCAGCCAAAGAGCTAGCACAGATACGCAGTATTTT,CASSQRASTDTQYF,NA,TRBV4-2,NA,TRBJ2-3
TGTGCCAGCAGTCCATGGACAGGGGGCGTAGATACGCAGTATTTT,CASSPWTGGVDTQYF,NA,TRBV6-5,TRBD1,TRBJ2-3
TGTGCCAGCTCACCACAGTCCTACGAGCAGTACTTC,CASSPQSYEQYF,NA,TRBV18,NA,TRBJ2-7
TGTGCCAGCGCCCCCCGGGGGACGGCCCTTAACACCGGGGAGCTGTTTTTT,CASAPRGTALNTGELFF,NA,TRBV19,NA,TRBJ2-2
TGTGCCAGCAGCTTAAAAGGGGGGTTTAACAATGAGCAGTTCTTC,CASSLKGGFNNEQFF,NA,TRBV7-8,NA,TRBJ2-1
TGTGCCAGCAATCGGGACAACTCCTACGAGCAGTACTTC,CASNRDNSYEQYF,NA,TRBV6-5,NA,TRBJ2-7
TGTGCCTCATCGGCCAGGGGAAACAATGAGCAGTTCTTC,CASSARGNNEQFF,NA,TRBV10-3,NA,TRBJ2-1
TGTGCCAGCAGCGACTCAATCACCCCCGGCACTGAAGCTTTCTTT,CASSDSITPGTEAFF,NA,TRBV11-2,NA,TRBJ1-1
TGTGCCTGGAGTGCCTCTTGGTCAGGGGCTCTCAATCAGCCCCAGCATTTT,CAWSASWSGALNQPQHF,NA,TRBV30,NA,TRBJ1-5
TGTGCCAGCAGTGATAGACCTCTGGCTAATGAAAAACTGTTTTTT,CASSDRPLANEKLFF,NA,TRBV2,NA,TRBJ1-4
TGCAGCGTTTACAGCTCCTACGAGCAGTACTTC,CSVYSSYEQYF,NA,TRBV29-1,NA,TRBJ2-7
TGTGCCTGGAGGGGCGTGCCAAGCTCCTACAATGAGCAGTTCTTC,CAWRGVPSSYNEQFF,NA,TRBV30,NA,TRBJ2-1
TGTGCCGCCAAGATTCGACAGAGCACAGATACGCAGTATTTT,CAAKIRQSTDTQYF,NA,TRBV10-3,NA,TRBJ2-3
TGTGCCAGCTCCCCAGAAGCAGGGGTGATCGGGGAGCTGTTTTTT,CASSPEAGVIGELFF,NA,TRBV18,NA,TRBJ2-2
TGTGCCAGCACCCAGGGGGTGGGAGAGCAGTACTTC,CASTQGVGEQYF,once,TRBV6-1,TRBD1,TRBJ2-7
TGTGCCAGCACCCCCCGGTATGACACCATCTATGGCTACACCTTC,CASTPRYDTIYGYTF,NA,TRBV6-6,NA,TRBJ1-2
TGTGCCAGCAGCAGGAGAAGGGGTGACAATCAGCCCCAGCATTTT,CASSRRRGDNQPQHF,once,TRBV7-2,NA,TRBJ1-5
TGTGCCAGCACCGCGCTGACTAGCGGAAACAATGAGCAGTTCTTC,CASTALTSGNNEQFF,NA,TRBV2,TRBD2,TRBJ2-1
TGCAGCGTGGCGATATCGGGACAGGGGGCGGGAGCTTTCTTT,CSVAISGQGAGAFF,NA,TRBV29-1,TRBD1,TRBJ1-1
TGTGCCAGCAGCCCCATTCGGGAGGGGGGCAGTGGGGCCAACGTCCTGACTTTC,CASSPIREGGSGANVLTF,NA,TRBV5-4,TRBD2,TRBJ2-6
TGTGCCAGCAGGTGGACCTTAGGGAGCAATCAGCCCCAGCATTTT,CASRWTLGSNQPQHF,NA,TRBV28,NA,TRBJ1-5
TGTGCCAGCAGATCAGCCAGGGGCACCATATATTTT,CASRSARGTIYF,few,TRBV2,NA,TRBJ1-3
TGTGCCAGCAGCGTAAAACAGGGAAGGGACAATGAGCAGTTCTTC,CASSVKQGRDNEQFF,NA,TRBV9,NA,TRBJ2-1
TGCGCCAGCAGCGGGACTAGGTACACCGGGGAGCTGTTTTTT,CASSGTRYTGELFF,NA,TRBV10-1,TRBD2,TRBJ2-2
TGTGCCAGCAGTCCACGACTAGCGGGGTACGAGCAGTACTTC,CASSPRLAGYEQYF,NA,TRBV6-6,TRBD2,TRBJ2-7
TGTGCCAGCAGCTACCGGACAGAAACTATCGAGCAGTACTTC,CASSYRTETIEQYF,NA,TRBV7-2,NA,TRBJ2-7
TGCGCCAGCAGCCAAGGAGGGGGGGCTTTAGAGACCCAGTACTTC,CASSQGGGALETQYF,NA,TRBV4-3,NA,TRBJ2-5
TGTGCCAGCAGCGAGGGGGACACGGTGGGGCAAGAGACCCAGTACTTC,CASSEGDTVGQETQYF,NA,TRBV11-3,NA,TRBJ2-5
TGTGCCAGCAGTTCGGGGGATTTCTCCTACAATGAGCAGTTCTTC,CASSSGDFSYNEQFF,few,TRBV7-2,NA,TRBJ2-1
TGTGCCAGCAGCCCGCCGGGGGGTCAGAACTATGGCTACACCTTC,CASSPPGGQNYGYTF,once,TRBV7-2,NA,TRBJ1-2
TGTGCCAGCTCACCCTATTTGACAGGCAGCTCCTACGAGCAGTACTTC,CASSPYLTGSSYEQYF,NA,TRBV18,NA,TRBJ2-7
TGCGCCAGCAGCCAAGGGGAGCGGGAGCGGGAGACCCAGTACTTC,CASSQGERERETQYF,NA,TRBV4-1,TRBD2,TRBJ2-5
TGTGCCAGCGCTCTCACCGGGACCGACGAGCAGTACTTC,CASALTGTDEQYF,NA,TRBV2,NA,TRBJ2-7
TGTGCCAGCAGGTTACGAGGGCAGCCCGCTTTCTTT,CASRLRGQPAFF,NA,TRBV7-9,NA,TRBJ1-1
TGTGCCAGCAAACATGACGTGGGGGAGCAGTACTTC,CASKHDVGEQYF,few,TRBV2,NA,TRBJ2-7
TGTGCCAGTAGTATCCAGGGGGCTCTCGAGCAGTACTTC,CASSIQGALEQYF,NA,TRBV19,TRBD1,TRBJ2-7
TGTGCCAGCAGCTCCACAGGGGACGAGCAGTACTTC,CASSSTGDEQYF,NA,TRBV7-8,TRBD1,TRBJ2-7
TGTGCCAGCAGCTTGACAGATACGCAGTATTTT,CASSLTDTQYF,NA,TRBV7-2,NA,TRBJ2-3
TGTGCCAGCAGTACGGACCTTTCGAGGGGTCAGCCCCAGCATTTT,CASSTDLSRGQPQHF,NA,TRBV28,NA,TRBJ1-5
TGCAGCGTTGCGGGACAGGGGGGCAATGAGCAGTTCTTC,CSVAGQGGNEQFF,NA,TRBV29-1,TRBD1,TRBJ2-1
TGTGCCAGTAGTAAGGTAGGGGGCACTGAAGCTTTCTTT,CASSKVGGTEAFF,NA,TRBV19,NA,TRBJ1-1
TGTGCCAGCAGCTTACCGGGACAGCAAGAGACCCAGTACTTC,CASSLPGQQETQYF,NA,TRBV7-7,TRBD1,TRBJ2-5
TGTGCCAGCAGCTTAAGACTAGTCAATGAGCAGTTCTTC,CASSLRLVNEQFF,once,TRBV7-3,NA,TRBJ2-1
TGTGCCAGCAGCTTAGCGGGCGGGGTTGGCGGGAGAGGCTACAATGAGCAGTTCTTC,CASSLAGGVGGRGYNEQFF,once,TRBV7-9,TRBD2,TRBJ2-1